This T cell receptor beta chain is from a study of cytomegalovirus exposure and HLA in healthy donors. 60 Vbeta and 13 Jbeta primers were used in PCR. Some clones are missing from TCRdb's copy, which holds only in-frame ones; the method was immunoSEQ multiplex PCR. The sample yields 110,000 or so clones, more than 60% seen once. The trim removed 2 bases at V and 8 bases at J, leaving 5 bases unmatched. CDR1 KGHSH and CDR2 LQKENI come from the germline V gene. CDR3 length: 14 amino acids. V gene TRBV18 combines with J gene TRBJ2-4; TRBD1 aligns across 8 bases. Sequenced: PBMCs. The receptor was derived from a male donor in good health and CMV-seronegative. In DNA form, the CDR3 reads TGTGCCAGCTCACCATGGCAGGGGGCATACATTCAGTACTTC. This sequence encodes CASSPWQGAYIQYF.